Below, 31 T cell receptor beta chains from the same sample are listed, as sequenced in a study of T-cell memory formation after mild COVID-19. TCRdb re-analysed the 5' RACE reads in MiXCR, keeping a single row per CDR3 protein. The sample yields roughly 600,000 distinct CDR3 sequences, roughly 18% seen once. The sequenced material came from PBMCs or a T cell subset sorted from them (not recorded which). These receptor sequences come from an adult woman who had mild COVID-19 (a few samples of this study predate the infection). Cell type and time point are not known.

This clonotype was counted between two and nine times. The V and J genes are TRBV7-3 and TRBJ2-5, with 11 positions matching TRBD1. V trimming: 4 bases; J trimming: 5 bases; junction bases outside the gene matches: 9. The CDR3 covers 16 residues. CDR1 and CDR2 from the germline V gene are SGHTA and FQGTGA. The CDR3 coding sequence is TGTGCCAGCAGCTCCGGGACAGGGGGGTTAGGGGAGACCCAGTACTTC. Residues: CASSSGTGGLGETQYF. Full variable domain (missing parts from reference TRBV7-3 and TRBJ2-5): GAGVSQTPSNKVTEKGKYVELRCDPISGHTALYWYRQSLGQGPEFLIYFQGTGAADDSGLPNDRFFAVRPEGSVSTLKIQRTERGDSAVYLCASSSGTGGLGETQYFGPGTRLLVL.

The J gene is TRBJ2-6, the V gene TRBV2; unclear D gene. From germline, CDR1 is SNHLY and CDR2 FYNNEI. Trimming stripped 6 bases from V and 2 bases from J, with 11 bases between. The CDR3 has 15 residues. CDR3 region: CASRDPSAGANVLTF. The DNA for the CDR3 is TGTGCCAGCAGGGACCCATCTGCTGGGGCCAACGTCCTGACTTTC.

This clonotype was counted a few times. The rearrangement links TRBV20-1 to TRBJ2-3, with D perhaps TRBD1 or TRBD2 (5 bases each). From germline, CDR1 is DFQATT and CDR2 SNEGSKA (reference sequence). The CDR3 length is 12 residues. Trimming stripped 5 bases from V and 2 bases from J, with 8 bases between. In DNA, the CDR3 is TGCAGTGCTCTGGGGGTCACAGATACGCAGTATTTT. This gives the protein CSALGVTDTQYF.

The gene calls are TRBV7-2 and TRBJ2-3; 13 nucleotides align to TRBD2. Trimming removed 5 bases from V and 5 bases from J; junction bases left unmatched: 16. Germline lookup yields CDR1 SGHTA and CDR2 FQGNSA. The CDR3 spans 19 residues. CDR3 region: CASSPGPGLAGITGDTQYF. In DNA, the CDR3 is TGTGCCAGCAGCCCAGGACCGGGACTAGCGGGGATAACGGGAGATACGCAGTATTTT.

The chain recombines TRBV5-1 with TRBJ2-4; D remains ambiguous. CDR3 length equals 15 residues. Germline V gene data show CDR1 as SGHRS and CDR2 as YFSETQ. Between the trimmed V and J ends, which lost 4 bases and 0 bases, there was a span of 11 bases. CDR3 protein: CASSPDELAKNIQYF. CDR3 bases: TGCGCCAGCAGCCCCGACGAATTAGCCAAAAACATTCAGTACTTC. Filled out from reference TRBV5-1 and TRBJ2-4, the complete variable domain reads KAGVTQTPRYLIKTRGQQVTLSCSPISGHRSVSWYQQTPGQGLQFLFEYFSETQRNKGNFPGRFSGRQFSNSRSEMNVSTLELGDSALYLCASSPDELAKNIQYFGAGTRLSVL.

The rearrangement joins TRBV20-1 to TRBJ1-1, with D perhaps matching TRBD1 (5 bases). The CDR3 loop spans 12 amino acids. CDR1 DFQATT and CDR2 SNEGSKA come from the germline V gene (reference sequence). V lost 4 bases, J lost 4 bases, and 10 bases lay in between. This CDR3 reads CSAIIRVTEAFF. The CDR3 DNA is TGCAGTGCTATTATCAGGGTCACTGAAGCTTTCTTT.

The chain recombines TRBV2 with TRBJ2-1; D is perhaps TRBD1 (6 bases). The CDR3 extends over 16 amino acids. Deletions cut 1 base from V and 5 bases from J, with 15 bases between. Looked up from germline, CDR1 is SNHLY and CDR2 is FYNNEI. CDR3: CASSEVPGARNNEQFF. The DNA for the CDR3 is TGTGCCAGCAGTGAAGTTCCAGGGGCCAGAAACAATGAGCAGTTCTTC.

V gene TRBV20-1 combines with J gene TRBJ1-5; unclear D gene. The CDR3 is 12 residues long. Looked up from germline, CDR1 is DFQATT and CDR2 is SNEGSKA (reference sequence). Trimming left V 0 bases short and J 5 bases short, with 5 bases between. The CDR3 DNA follows: TGCAGTGCTAGAGACACTGATCAGCCCCAGCATTTT. Protein: CSARDTDQPQHF.

This chain connects TRBV5-1 to TRBJ1-2; no reliable D call. V lost 0 bases and J 4 bases, leaving 16 bases between the germline ends. The CDR3 totals 16 residues. CDR1 is SGHRS and CDR2 is YFSETQ in the germline V gene. CDR3 sequence (DNA): TGCGCCAGCAGCTTGGGAGGCGGCGGTGGGCTCTATGGCTACACCTTC. Amino acid sequence: CASSLGGGGGLYGYTF.

The table lists this clonotype with a few counts. The V gene is TRBV5-1, the J gene TRBJ1-1, with D possibly matching TRBD1 (6 bases). Germline values: CDR1 SGHRS, CDR2 YFSETQ. Trimming took 4 bases from V and 6 from J, leaving 19 bases between them. The CDR3 length is 15 residues. The CDR3 DNA follows: TGCGCCAGCAGCCCATCCGGGCAGGGGATACCTGAAGCTTTCTTT. Its translation: CASSPSGQGIPEAFF.

A word on this clonotype: The junction does not match germline at one end; this may be a read error. This chain uses TRBV27 with TRBJ2-7; TRBD1 matches 9 bases. This CDR3 has 14 amino acids. The germline gives CDR1 MNHEY, CDR2 SMNVEV (reference sequence). CDR3 DNA: TGTGCCAGCAGTTTAAGGGGACAGGGTCCCGAGCAGGACTTC. Encoded protein: CASSLRGQGPEQDF.

This clonotype has only a few counts. The V and J genes are TRBV12-3 or TRBV12-4 and TRBJ2-1, with a possible D match to TRBD1 (6 bases). V lost 6 bases, J lost 5 bases, and 11 bases lay in between. The CDR3 spans 13 residues. Written as DNA, the CDR3 is TGTGCCAGCAGATACAGGGCGGACAATGAGCAGTTCTTC. Protein product: CASRYRADNEQFF.

This clonotype has more than one count but fewer than ten. The chain has TRBV5-6 and TRBJ1-1; TRBD1 might be the D (5 bases). The ends were cut back, 1 base at V and 1 base at J, with 17 bases in the middle. CDR3 length: 17 amino acids. Germline V gene data show CDR1 as SGHDT and CDR2 as YYEEEE. The CDR3 DNA reads TGTGCCAGCAGCTTGTATGCAGGGCTAGGGAAGAACACTGAAGCTTTCTTT. Protein: CASSLYAGLGKNTEAFF.

This sequence joins TRBV3-1 and TRBJ2-1; 11 bases are shared with TRBD2. Germline CDR1 is LGHDT and CDR2 is YNNKEL (reference sequence). CDR3 length equals 16 residues. V was pared by 4 bases and J by 3 bases, with 5 bases of the junction left unmatched. The CDR3 DNA reads as TGTGCCAGCAGCCCTCCTAGCGGGGGGCTCTACAATGAGCAGTTCTTC. Translation gives CASSPPSGGLYNEQFF.

CDR3 loop: CASSLGGRWETQYF. The DNA for the CDR3 is TGCGCCAGCAGCTTGGGTGGACGGTGGGAGACCCAGTACTTC. The rearrangement links TRBV5-1 to TRBJ2-5; D call uncertain. Per the germline V gene, CDR1 is SGHRS and CDR2 is YFSETQ. The CDR3 contains 14 residues. V gave up 0 bases and J gave up 5 bases, with 11 bases separating them.

This clonotype occurred a few times. The J gene is TRBJ2-7, the V gene TRBV7-9; 13 bases fit TRBD2. The CDR3 runs to 18 residues. V shed 4 bases, J shed 2 bases, and the junction held 11 bases outside the gene matches. CDR1 and CDR2 from the germline V gene are SEHNR and FQNEAQ (reference sequence). CDR3 protein: CASSSRLTGTSGAYEQYF. CDR3 nucleotides: TGTGCCAGCAGCTCCCGCTTAACCGGGACTAGCGGGGCCTACGAGCAGTACTTC.

This chain uses TRBV10-3 with TRBJ1-1; TRBD1 aligns across 8 bases. The CDR3 has 12 residues. J gave up 3 bases and V 6 bases, and 0 bases lay outside the gene matches. The germline V gene has CDR1 ENHRY and CDR2 SYGVKD. CDR3 protein: CAIRDRDTEAFF. The CDR3 coding sequence is TGTGCCATCAGGGACAGGGACACTGAAGCTTTCTTT.

The chain recombines TRBV5-4 with TRBJ2-7; 10 nucleotides align to TRBD1. Germline CDR1 and CDR2: SGHNT and YYREEE (reference sequence). After removal of 8 bases from V and 1 base from J, the junction contained 6 bases not matched to a gene. This CDR3 is built from 14 residues. The CDR3 DNA reads as TGTGCCAGTGAGGGACAGGGGAATTCCTACGAGCAGTACTTC. This sequence encodes CASEGQGNSYEQYF.

This clonotype occurred a few times. V usage is TRBV6-5 and J usage is TRBJ2-7; 10 bases are shared with TRBD1. V trimming: 5 bases; J trimming: 1 base; junction bases outside the gene matches: 5. The CDR3 consists of 15 residues. Germline CDR1 is MNHEY and CDR2 is SVGAGI. CDR3: CASSTGQGWSYEQYF. The CDR3 bases are TGTGCCAGCAGTACGGGACAGGGGTGGTCCTACGAGCAGTACTTC.

The chain recombines TRBV7-8 with TRBJ2-2; perhaps TRBD2 as D (5 bases). This CDR3 spans 15 amino acids. Trimming cost V 4 bases and J 6 bases, with 15 bases left between them. Germline-derived CDR1 and CDR2 are SGHVS and FQNEAQ. The CDR3 loop reads CASSWEPTGSGELFF. Here the CDR3 DNA reads TGTGCCAGCAGCTGGGAGCCTACTGGGTCCGGGGAGCTGTTTTTT.

In its sample, this clonotype was seen a few times. The chain employs TRBV6-2 or TRBV6-3 and TRBJ2-7; D remains unclear. CDR3 size: 13 residues. With 4 bases removed from V and 4 bases from J, the gap between germline ends came to 11 bases. The germline CDR1 and CDR2 sequences are MNHEY and SVGEGT. CDR3 amino acids: CASSFRTKYEQYF. In DNA form, the CDR3 reads TGTGCCAGCAGTTTCCGGACCAAATACGAGCAGTACTTC.

This clonotype was found a few times. The chain joins TRBV3-1 to TRBJ2-5; the match to TRBD2 covers 8 bases. Germline CDR1 LGHDT, CDR2 YNNKEL (reference sequence). The junction had 10 bases not matched to a gene; V was cut back by 0 bases and J by 1 base. The CDR3 is made up of 18 amino acids. The CDR3 bases are TGTGCCAGCAGCCAAGATGTTCAAGCGGGGGCCTCCCAAGAGACCCAGTACTTC. Translated, it gives CASSQDVQAGASQETQYF.

This clonotype was observed a few times. The chain couples TRBV5-1 to TRBJ1-1; perhaps TRBD1 as D (5 bases). V was trimmed by 6 bases and J by 2 bases, leaving 14 bases between them. This CDR3 spans 14 amino acids. Germline V gene lookup returns CDR1 SGHRS and CDR2 YFSETQ. The CDR3 DNA follows: TGCGCCAGCACAAGAGCGGGGGGAAACACTGAAGCTTTCTTT. Translation gives CASTRAGGNTEAFF. Complete variable domain (other parts from reference TRBV5-1 and TRBJ1-1): KAGVTQTPRYLIKTRGQQVTLSCSPISGHRSVSWYQQTPGQGLQFLFEYFSETQRNKGNFPGRFSGRQFSNSRSEMNVSTLELGDSALYLCASTRAGGNTEAFFGQGTRLTVV.

V usage is TRBV25-1 and J usage is TRBJ2-6; 8 nucleotides agree with TRBD1. J gave up 0 bases and V 1 base, and 5 bases lay outside the gene matches. In germline, CDR1 is MGHDK, CDR2 SYGVNS. This CDR3 has 18 amino acids. The CDR3 DNA is TGTGCCAGCAGTGAATTCGACAGGGGAAGCTCTGGGGCCAACGTCCTGACTTTC. This translates into CASSEFDRGSSGANVLTF.

The chain couples TRBV20-1 to TRBJ1-6, with a possible D match to TRBD1 (6 bases). Germline V gives CDR1 DFQATT, CDR2 SNEGSKA (reference sequence). There are 11 residues in the CDR3. V was trimmed by 0 bases and J by 14 bases, leaving 8 bases between them. CDR3: CSAREEGALHF. Written as DNA, the CDR3 is TGCAGTGCTAGAGAGGAGGGGGCCCTCCACTTT.

This clonotype was counted only a few times. This rearrangement joins TRBV29-1 to TRBJ2-3, with D tentatively TRBD1 or TRBD2 (5 bases each). The V gene lost 6 bases and the J gene lost 0 bases, with 16 bases spanning the gap. This CDR3 region has 15 residues. CDR1 and CDR2 from the germline V gene are SQVTM and ANQGSEA. CDR3 amino acids: CSVGPTGASTDTQYF. CDR3 bases: TGCAGCGTCGGGCCTACCGGGGCTAGCACAGATACGCAGTATTTT.

V is TRBV15 and J is TRBJ2-7, with 7 bases lining up with TRBD2. Germline CDR1 is LNHNV and CDR2 is YYDKDF (reference sequence). The CDR3 sequence is 14 residues long. V lost 8 bases and J lost 2; bases outside the gene matches: 9. The CDR3 sequence: CATSRGEGTYEQYF. The CDR3 DNA follows: TGTGCCACCTCCCGGGGGGAGGGGACCTACGAGCAGTACTTC.

The CDR3: CASSPLAGPSTDTQYF. The CDR3 DNA sequence: TGTGCCAGCAGCCCCCTGGCGGGGCCCAGCACAGATACGCAGTATTTT. The chain recombines TRBV7-9 with TRBJ2-3; TRBD2 is a possible D gene (6 bases). V dropped 5 bases and J dropped 0 bases, with 15 bases sitting between them. The germline V gene has CDR1 SEHNR and CDR2 FQNEAQ (reference sequence). CDR3 length: 16 amino acids.

The rearrangement uses TRBV14 and TRBJ1-1; D gene uncertain. The CDR3 spans 16 residues. V gave up 3 bases and J gave up 0 bases, with 14 bases separating them. Germline CDR1 reads SGHDN; CDR2 reads FVKESK. The CDR3 is CASSHLTAGLNTEAFF. Here the CDR3 DNA reads TGTGCCAGCAGCCACCTGACGGCGGGCTTGAACACTGAAGCTTTCTTT.

This clonotype was seen many times. CDR3 in DNA: TGCAGCGCCCTGACTAGCGGGGGGGTGAATGAGCAGTTCTTC. Encoded protein: CSALTSGGVNEQFF. V and J are TRBV29-1 and TRBJ2-1; 14 nucleotides match TRBD2. From germline, CDR1 is SQVTM and CDR2 ANQGSEA. The CDR3 is made up of 14 amino acids. Trimming at V came to 7 bases and at J to 7 bases, leaving 6 bases not matched to a gene.

This chain connects TRBV20-1 to TRBJ1-2; tentatively, D is TRBD1 (6 bases). CDR3 length equals 15 residues. Germline CDR1 reads DFQATT; CDR2 reads SNEGSKA (reference sequence). Trimming took off 6 bases at V and 2 bases at J, with 19 bases between the two ends. For the CDR3, the DNA is TGCAGTGCCCGGAAACCCGGGGGCGAAAACTATGGCTACACCTTC. This gives the protein CSARKPGGENYGYTF.